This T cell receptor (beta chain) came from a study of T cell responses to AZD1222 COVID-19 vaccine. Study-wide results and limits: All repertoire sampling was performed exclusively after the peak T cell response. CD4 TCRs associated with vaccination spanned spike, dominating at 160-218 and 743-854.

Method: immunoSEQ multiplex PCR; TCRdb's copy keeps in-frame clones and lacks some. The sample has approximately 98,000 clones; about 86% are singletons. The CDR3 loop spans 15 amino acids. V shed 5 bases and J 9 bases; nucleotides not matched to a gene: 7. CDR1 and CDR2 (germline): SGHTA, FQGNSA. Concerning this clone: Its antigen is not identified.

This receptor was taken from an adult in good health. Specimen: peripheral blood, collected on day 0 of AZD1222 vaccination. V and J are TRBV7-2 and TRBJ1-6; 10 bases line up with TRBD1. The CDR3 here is CASSPRGQGSSPLHF. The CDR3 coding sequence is TGTGCCAGCAGCCCGCGGGGACAGGGGTCTTCACCCCTCCACTTT.